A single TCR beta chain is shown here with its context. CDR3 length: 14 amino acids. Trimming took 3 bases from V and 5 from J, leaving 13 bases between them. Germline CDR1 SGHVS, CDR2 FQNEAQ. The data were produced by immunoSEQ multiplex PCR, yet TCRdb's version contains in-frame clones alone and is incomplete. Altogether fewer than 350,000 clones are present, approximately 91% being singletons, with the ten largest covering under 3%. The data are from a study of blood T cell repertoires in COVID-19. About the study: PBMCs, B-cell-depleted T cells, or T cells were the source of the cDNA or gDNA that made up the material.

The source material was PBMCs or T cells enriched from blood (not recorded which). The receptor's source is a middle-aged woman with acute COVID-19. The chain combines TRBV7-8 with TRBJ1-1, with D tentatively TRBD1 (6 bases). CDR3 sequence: CASSLWGRVTEAFF. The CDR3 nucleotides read TGTGCCAGCAGCTTGTGGGGGCGCGTGACTGAAGCTTTCTTT. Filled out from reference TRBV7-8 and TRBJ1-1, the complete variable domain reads GAGVSQSPRYKVAKRGQDVALRCDPISGHVSLFWYQQALGQGPEFLTYFQNEAQLDKSGLPSDRFFAERPEGSVSTLKIQRTQQEDSAVYLCASSLWGRVTEAFFGQGTRLTVV.